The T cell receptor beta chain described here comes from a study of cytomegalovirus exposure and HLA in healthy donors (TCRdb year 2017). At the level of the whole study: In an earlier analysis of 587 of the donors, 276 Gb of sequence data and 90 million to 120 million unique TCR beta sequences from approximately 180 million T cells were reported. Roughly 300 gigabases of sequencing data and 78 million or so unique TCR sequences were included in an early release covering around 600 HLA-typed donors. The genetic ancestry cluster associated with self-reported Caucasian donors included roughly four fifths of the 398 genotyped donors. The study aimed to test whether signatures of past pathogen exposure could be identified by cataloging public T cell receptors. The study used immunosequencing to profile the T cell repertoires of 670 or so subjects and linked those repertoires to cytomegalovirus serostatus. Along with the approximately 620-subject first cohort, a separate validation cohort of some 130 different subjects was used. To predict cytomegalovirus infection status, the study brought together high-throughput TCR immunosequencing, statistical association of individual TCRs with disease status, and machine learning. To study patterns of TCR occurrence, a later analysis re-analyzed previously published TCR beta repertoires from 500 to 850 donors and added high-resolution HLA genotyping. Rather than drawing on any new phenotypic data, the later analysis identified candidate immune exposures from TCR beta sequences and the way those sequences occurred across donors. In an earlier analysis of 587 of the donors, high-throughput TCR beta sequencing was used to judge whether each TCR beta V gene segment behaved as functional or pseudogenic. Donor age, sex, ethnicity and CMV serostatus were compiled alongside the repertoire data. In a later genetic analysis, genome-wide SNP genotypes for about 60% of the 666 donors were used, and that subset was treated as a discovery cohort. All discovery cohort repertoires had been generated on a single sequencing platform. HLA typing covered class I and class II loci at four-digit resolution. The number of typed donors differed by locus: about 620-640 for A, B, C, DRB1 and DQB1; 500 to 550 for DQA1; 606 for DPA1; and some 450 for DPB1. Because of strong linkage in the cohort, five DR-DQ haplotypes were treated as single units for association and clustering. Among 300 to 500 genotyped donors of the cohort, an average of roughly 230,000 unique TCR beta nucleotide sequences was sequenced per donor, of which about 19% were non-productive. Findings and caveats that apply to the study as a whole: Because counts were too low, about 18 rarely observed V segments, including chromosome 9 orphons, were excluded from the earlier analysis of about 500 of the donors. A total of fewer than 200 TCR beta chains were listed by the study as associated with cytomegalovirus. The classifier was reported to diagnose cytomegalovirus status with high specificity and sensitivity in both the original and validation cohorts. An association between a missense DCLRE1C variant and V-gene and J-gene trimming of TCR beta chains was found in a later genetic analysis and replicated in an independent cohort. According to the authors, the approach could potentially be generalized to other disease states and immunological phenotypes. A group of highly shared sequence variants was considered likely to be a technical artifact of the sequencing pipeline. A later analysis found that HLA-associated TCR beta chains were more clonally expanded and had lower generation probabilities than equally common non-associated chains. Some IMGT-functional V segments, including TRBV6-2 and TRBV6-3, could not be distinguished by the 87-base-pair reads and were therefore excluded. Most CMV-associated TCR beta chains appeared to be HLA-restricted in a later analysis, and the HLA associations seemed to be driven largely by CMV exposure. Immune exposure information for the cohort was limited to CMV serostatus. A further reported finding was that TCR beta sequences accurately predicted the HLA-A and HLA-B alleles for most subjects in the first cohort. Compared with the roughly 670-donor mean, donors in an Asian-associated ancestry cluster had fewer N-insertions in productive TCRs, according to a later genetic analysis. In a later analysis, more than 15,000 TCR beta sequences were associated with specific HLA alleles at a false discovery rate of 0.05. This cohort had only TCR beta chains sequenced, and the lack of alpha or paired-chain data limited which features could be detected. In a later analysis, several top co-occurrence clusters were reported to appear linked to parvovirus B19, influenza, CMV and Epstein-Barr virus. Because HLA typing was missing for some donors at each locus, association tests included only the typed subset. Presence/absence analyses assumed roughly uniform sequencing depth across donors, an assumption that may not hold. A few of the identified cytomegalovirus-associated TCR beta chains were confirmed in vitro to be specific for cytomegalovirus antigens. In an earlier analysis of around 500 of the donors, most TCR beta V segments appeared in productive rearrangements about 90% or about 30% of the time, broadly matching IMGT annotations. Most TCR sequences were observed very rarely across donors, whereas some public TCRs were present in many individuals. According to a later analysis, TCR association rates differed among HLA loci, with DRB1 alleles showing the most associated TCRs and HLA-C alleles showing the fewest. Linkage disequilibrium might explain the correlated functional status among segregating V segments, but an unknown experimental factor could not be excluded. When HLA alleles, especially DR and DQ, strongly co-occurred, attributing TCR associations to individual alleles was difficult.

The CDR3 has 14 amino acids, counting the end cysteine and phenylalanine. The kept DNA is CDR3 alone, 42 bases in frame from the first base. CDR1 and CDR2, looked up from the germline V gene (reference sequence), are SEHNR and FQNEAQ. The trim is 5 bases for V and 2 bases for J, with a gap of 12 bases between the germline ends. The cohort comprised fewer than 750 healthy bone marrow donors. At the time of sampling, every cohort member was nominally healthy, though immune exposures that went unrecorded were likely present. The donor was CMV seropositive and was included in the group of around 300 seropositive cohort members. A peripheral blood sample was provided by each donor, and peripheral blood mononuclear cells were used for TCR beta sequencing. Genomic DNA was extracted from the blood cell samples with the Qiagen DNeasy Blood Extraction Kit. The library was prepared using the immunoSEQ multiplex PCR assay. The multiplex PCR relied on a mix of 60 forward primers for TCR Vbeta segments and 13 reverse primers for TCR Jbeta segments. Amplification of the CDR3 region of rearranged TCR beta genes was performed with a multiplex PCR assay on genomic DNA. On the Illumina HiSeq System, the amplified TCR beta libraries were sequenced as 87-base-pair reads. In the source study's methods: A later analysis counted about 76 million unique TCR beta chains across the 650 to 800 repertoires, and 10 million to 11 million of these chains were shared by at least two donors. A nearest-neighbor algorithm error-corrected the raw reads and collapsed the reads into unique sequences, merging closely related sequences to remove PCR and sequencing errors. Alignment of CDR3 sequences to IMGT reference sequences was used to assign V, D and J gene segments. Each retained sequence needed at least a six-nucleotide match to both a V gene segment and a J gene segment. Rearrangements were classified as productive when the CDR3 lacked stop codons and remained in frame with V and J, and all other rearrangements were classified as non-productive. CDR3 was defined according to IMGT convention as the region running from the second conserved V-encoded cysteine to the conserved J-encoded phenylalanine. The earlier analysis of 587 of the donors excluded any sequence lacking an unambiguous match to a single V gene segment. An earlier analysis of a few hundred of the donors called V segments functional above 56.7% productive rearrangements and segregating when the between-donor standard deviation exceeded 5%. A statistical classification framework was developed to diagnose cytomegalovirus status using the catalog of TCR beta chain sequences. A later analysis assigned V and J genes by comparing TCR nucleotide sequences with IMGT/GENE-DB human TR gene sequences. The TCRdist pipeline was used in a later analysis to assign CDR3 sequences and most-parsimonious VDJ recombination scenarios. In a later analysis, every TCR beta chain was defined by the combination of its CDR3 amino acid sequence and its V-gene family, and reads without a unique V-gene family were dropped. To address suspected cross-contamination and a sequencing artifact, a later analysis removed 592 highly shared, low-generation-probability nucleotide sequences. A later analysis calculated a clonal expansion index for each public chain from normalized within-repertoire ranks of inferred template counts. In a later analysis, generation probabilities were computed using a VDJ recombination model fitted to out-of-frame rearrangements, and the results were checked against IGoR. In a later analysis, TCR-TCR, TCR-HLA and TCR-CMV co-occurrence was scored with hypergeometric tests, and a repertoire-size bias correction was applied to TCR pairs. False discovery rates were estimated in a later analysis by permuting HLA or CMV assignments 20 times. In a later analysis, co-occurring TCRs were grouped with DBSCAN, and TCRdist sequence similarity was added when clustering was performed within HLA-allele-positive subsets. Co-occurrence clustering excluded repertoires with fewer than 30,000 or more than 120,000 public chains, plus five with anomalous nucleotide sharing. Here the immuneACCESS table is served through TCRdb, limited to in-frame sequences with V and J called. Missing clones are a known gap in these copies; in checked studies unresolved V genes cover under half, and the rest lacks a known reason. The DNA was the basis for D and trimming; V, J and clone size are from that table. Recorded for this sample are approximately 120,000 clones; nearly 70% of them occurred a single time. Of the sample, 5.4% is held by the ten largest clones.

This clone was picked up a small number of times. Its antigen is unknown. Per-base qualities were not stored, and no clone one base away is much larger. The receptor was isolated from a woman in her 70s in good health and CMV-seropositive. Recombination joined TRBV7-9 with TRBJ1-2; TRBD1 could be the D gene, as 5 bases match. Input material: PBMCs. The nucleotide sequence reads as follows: TGTGCCAGCAGCAGCTTGACAGAGAACTATGGCTACACCTTC. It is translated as CASSSLTENYGYTF. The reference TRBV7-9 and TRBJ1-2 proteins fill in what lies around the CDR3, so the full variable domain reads DTGVSQNPRHKITKRGQNVTFRCDPISEHNRLYWYRQTLGQGPEFLTYFQNEAQLEKSRLLSDRFSAERPKGSFSTLEIQRTEQGDSAMYLCASSSLTENYGYTFGSGTRLTVV.